This entry describes one T cell receptor (beta chain). As yet, its antigen is unknown. Input was about 616 ng to 6,500 ng of genomic DNA from tumor or blood. This entry comes from a study of T cells in tumors after PD-1 blockade. For the study at large: Either cemiplimab 350 mg every 2 weeks or pembrolizumab 200 mg every 3 weeks was given. A subset received ongoing vismodegib 150 mg daily alongside anti-PD-1 therapy.

The CDR3 sequence is 15 residues long. Germline-derived CDR1 and CDR2 are MNHNY and SVGAGI (reference sequence). V shed 7 bases and J shed 4 bases, with 19 bases lying between them. The study's findings and limits: Peripheral recruitment is suggested, as some novel exhausted tumor clones were in pre-treatment blood.

Profiling relied on immunoSEQ multiplex PCR, and the TCRdb table lists in-frame clones only, not all of them. Of approximately 20,000 clones detected, roughly 80% appear once; the ten largest clones hold 20% to 30%. J is TRBJ1-2 and V is TRBV6-6; possible D gene TRBD1, 6 bases. The clonotype originates from a human donor with advanced basal cell or squamous cell carcinoma (not recorded which). This specimen was PBMCs, taken after anti-PD-1 therapy. The CDR3 region is CASIQTGSSIYGYTF. The CDR3 region has the DNA TGTGCCAGCATTCAGACAGGCTCTTCGATCTATGGCTACACCTTC.